A selection of T cell receptor beta chains follows, all from one sample in a study of shared clonotypes between healthy human individuals. The assay was immunoSEQ multiplex PCR, and TCRdb's table has in-frame clones only and misses some. The repertoire has around 2.5 million clones, over 85% of them found once; the top ten carry 0.36%. Sequenced input: naive CD4+ T cells from PBMCs. The source is a man aged 18-30 years in good health. Some clones in this sample may be carry-over from other donors' samples. Both conserved end residues are part of each CDR3. Each record gives: clone size, J gene, V gene, D gene, CDR3 protein, CDR3 DNA. A D gene is named only where the DNA matches it firmly. Not every row has a clone size; where given, it reads once, few, many or a size class.

. | TRBJ1-5 | TRBV28 | TRBD1 | CASRWDSNSNQPQHF | TGTGCCAGCAGATGGGACAGCAATAGCAATCAGCCCCAGCATTTT
. | TRBJ2-1 | TRBV28 | . | CASSFVARGTKREQFF | TGTGCCAGCAGTTTTGTGGCTAGGGGGACGAAAAGGGAGCAGTTCTTC
. | TRBJ2-1 | TRBV5-1 | TRBD2 | CASSPPSSGRVNEQFF | TGCGCCAGCAGTCCCCCCTCTAGCGGGAGAGTCAATGAGCAGTTCTTC
. | TRBJ1-5 | TRBV9 | . | CASSVVGRSLNQPQHF | TGTGCCAGCAGCGTAGTGGGCAGGAGCTTAAATCAGCCCCAGCATTTT
. | TRBJ1-1 | TRBV7-9 | . | CASSSGSLLNTEAFF | TGTGCCAGCAGCTCCGGATCCCTATTGAACACTGAAGCTTTCTTT
. | TRBJ1-5 | TRBV28 | . | CASSPPGGASNQPQHF | TGTGCCAGCAGTCCCCCCGGCGGGGCTAGCAATCAGCCCCAGCATTTT
. | TRBJ2-1 | TRBV18 | . | CASSPRRSYNEQFF | TGTGCCAGCTCACCACGGAGGTCCTACAATGAGCAGTTCTTC
. | TRBJ1-3 | TRBV7-9 | . | CASHSIGNTIYF | TGTGCCAGCCATAGCATAGGAAACACCATATATTTT
once | TRBJ2-1 | TRBV28 | TRBD1 | CASSLFLWTGVSYNEQFF | TGTGCCAGCAGTTTATTCTTGTGGACAGGGGTTTCCTACAATGAGCAGTTCTTC
. | TRBJ1-2 | TRBV7-2 | . | CASSSDLTGSGYTF | TGTGCCAGCAGCTCCGACCTAACAGGGAGTGGCTACACCTTC
few | TRBJ1-2 | TRBV7-2 | . | CASSFRYNYGYTF | TGTGCCAGCAGCTTCCGTTACAACTATGGCTACACCTTC
. | TRBJ2-7 | TRBV12-1 | . | CASSERAGGTTYEQYF | TGTGCCAGCAGCGAAAGAGCGGGAGGGACCACCTACGAGCAGTACTTC
. | TRBJ1-4 | TRBV7-9 | TRBD1 | CASSPTRDRAGEKLFF | TGTGCCAGCAGCCCTACTCGGGACAGGGCGGGTGAAAAACTGTTTTTT
. | TRBJ1-6 | TRBV27 | . | CASNLISPLHF | TGTGCCAGCAACCTAATATCACCCCTCCACTTT
. | TRBJ2-1 | TRBV13 | . | CASSRKTGSIYNEQFF | TGTGCCAGCAGCCGAAAGACAGGATCGATTTACAATGAGCAGTTCTTC
. | TRBJ1-4 | TRBV15 | TRBD1 | CATSRLDRGEEKLFF | TGTGCCACCAGCAGGTTGGACAGGGGCGAGGAAAAACTGTTTTTT
. | TRBJ1-2 | TRBV4-1 | TRBD1 | CASSQPPTGTYGYTF | TGCGCCAGCAGCCAACCCCCGACAGGGACCTATGGCTACACCTTC
. | TRBJ2-3 | TRBV6-1 | . | CASTVPGSDTQYF | TGTGCCAGCACGGTCCCGGGTTCAGATACGCAGTATTTT
few | TRBJ2-3 | TRBV7-9 | . | CASSLYSHNTQYF | TGTGCCAGCAGCTTATACAGTCACAATACGCAGTATTTT
. | TRBJ1-5 | TRBV19 | . | CASSPSVSYNQPQHF | TGTGCCAGTAGTCCTTCAGTCAGTTACAATCAGCCCCAGCATTTT
. | TRBJ2-1 | TRBV7-2 | . | CASSWATPNEQFF | TGTGCCAGCAGTTGGGCCACTCCTAATGAGCAGTTCTTC
once | TRBJ2-5 | TRBV19 | TRBD1 | CASKTGQAQETQYF | TGTGCCAGTAAAACCGGACAGGCCCAAGAGACCCAGTACTTC